This record concerns one T cell receptor (beta chain) sequence. Its antigen is unidentified. CDR1 is SQVTM, CDR2 ANQGSEA, per germline. The CDR3 consists of 14 residues. V was pared by 7 bases and J by 5 bases, with 8 bases of the junction left unmatched. The data are from a study of identical twins. Study results and limitations: Zero-insertion results could be subject to partial confounding by invariant MAIT and iNKT cells.

MiXCR was run by TCRdb on the 5' RACE reads, yielding one entry per CDR3 protein. The table shows 650,000 to 750,000 distinct CDR3 sequences, with about 20% occurring only once. The same data also contributed to another study, on T cells expressing NK-cell markers. This second study notes: Repertoire data for TCR beta were derived from sorted T cells (CD3+CD56+NKG2C+, CD3+CD56+NKG2C- and CD3+CD56-NKG2C+).

The TCR originated in a woman aged 18 to 35 in good health. The rearrangement links TRBV29-1 to TRBJ1-3, with 10 bases lining up with TRBD1. The sequencing sample was made of PBMCs. In nucleotides, the CDR3 is TGCAGCGGTTCCGACAGGGGGCGAAGAAACACCATATATTTT. This codes for CSGSDRGRRNTIYF.